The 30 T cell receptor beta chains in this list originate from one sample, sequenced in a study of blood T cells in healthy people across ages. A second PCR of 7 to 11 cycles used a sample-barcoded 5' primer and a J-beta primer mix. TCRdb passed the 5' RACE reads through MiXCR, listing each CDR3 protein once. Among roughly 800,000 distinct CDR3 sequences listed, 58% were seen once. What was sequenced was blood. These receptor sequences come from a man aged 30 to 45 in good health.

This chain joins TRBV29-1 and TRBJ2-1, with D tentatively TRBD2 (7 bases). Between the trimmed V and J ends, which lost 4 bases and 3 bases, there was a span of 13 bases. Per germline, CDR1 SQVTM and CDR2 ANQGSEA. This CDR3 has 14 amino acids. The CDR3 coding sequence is TGCAGCGTTGTAGGGGGGGATTACTACAATGAGCAGTTCTTC. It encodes CSVVGGDYYNEQFF.

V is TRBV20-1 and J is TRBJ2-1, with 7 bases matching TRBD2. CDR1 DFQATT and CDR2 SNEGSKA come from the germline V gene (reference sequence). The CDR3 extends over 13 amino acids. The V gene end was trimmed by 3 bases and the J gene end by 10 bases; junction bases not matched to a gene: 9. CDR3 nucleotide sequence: TGCAGTGCTAGTAGGGCTAGCGGTACCGAGCAGTTCTTC. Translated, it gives CSASRASGTEQFF.

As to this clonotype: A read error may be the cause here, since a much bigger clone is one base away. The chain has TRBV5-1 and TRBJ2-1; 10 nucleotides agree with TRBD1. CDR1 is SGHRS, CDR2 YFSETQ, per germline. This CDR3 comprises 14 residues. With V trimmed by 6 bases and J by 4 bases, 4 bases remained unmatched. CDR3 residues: CASNPGQGYNEQFF. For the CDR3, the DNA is TGCGCCAGCAACCCGGGACAGGGGTACAATGAGCAGTTCTTC.

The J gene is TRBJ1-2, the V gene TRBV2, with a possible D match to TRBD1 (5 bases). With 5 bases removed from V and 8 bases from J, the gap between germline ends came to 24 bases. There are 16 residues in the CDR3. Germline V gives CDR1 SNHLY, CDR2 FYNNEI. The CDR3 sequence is CASSSGRSRIEGGYTF. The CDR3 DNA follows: TGTGCCAGCAGTTCGGGCCGCAGTCGCATCGAGGGGGGCTACACCTTC. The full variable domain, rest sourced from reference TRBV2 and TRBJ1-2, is EPEVTQTPSHQVTQMGQEVILRCVPISNHLYFYWYRQILGQKVEFLVSFYNNEISEKSEIFDDQFSVERPDGSNFTLKIRSTKLEDSAMYFCASSSGRSRIEGGYTFGSGTRLTVV.

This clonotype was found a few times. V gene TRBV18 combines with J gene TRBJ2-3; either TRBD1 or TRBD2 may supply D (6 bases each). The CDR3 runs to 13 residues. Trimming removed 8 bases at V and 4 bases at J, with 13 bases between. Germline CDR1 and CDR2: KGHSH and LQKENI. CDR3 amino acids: CASSPGEADTQYF. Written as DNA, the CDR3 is TGTGCCAGCAGTCCAGGGGAGGCAGATACGCAGTATTTT.

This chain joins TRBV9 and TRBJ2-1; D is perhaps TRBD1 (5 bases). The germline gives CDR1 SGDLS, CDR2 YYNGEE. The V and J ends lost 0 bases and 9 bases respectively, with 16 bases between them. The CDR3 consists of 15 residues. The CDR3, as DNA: TGTGCCAGCAGCGTAGCCCCCAACAGGTTCAGTGAGCAGTTCTTC. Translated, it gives CASSVAPNRFSEQFF.

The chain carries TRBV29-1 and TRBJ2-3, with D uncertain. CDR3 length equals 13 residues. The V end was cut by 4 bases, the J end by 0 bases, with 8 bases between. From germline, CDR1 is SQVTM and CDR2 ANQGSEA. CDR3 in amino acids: CSVGSSSTDTQYF. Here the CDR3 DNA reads TGCAGCGTTGGAAGCTCTAGCACAGATACGCAGTATTTT.

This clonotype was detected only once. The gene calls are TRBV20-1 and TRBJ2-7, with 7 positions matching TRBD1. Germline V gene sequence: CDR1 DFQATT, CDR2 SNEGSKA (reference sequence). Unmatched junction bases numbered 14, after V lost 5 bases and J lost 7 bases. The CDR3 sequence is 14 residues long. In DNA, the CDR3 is TGCAGTGCTTTAAAAACAGGGGCAGGAGGAGAGCAGTACTTC. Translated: CSALKTGAGGEQYF.

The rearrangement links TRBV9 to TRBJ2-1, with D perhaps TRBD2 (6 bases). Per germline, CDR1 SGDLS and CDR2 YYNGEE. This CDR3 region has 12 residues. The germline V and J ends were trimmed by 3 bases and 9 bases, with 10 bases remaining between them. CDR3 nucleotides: TGTGCCAGCAGCGCCGGTAGCGGTGAGCAGTTCTTC. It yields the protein CASSAGSGEQFF.

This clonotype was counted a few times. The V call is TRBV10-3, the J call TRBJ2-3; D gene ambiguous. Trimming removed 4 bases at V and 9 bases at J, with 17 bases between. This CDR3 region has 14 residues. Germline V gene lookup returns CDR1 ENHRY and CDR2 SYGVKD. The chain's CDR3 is CAISALVAKQTQYF. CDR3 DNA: TGTGCCATCAGTGCGTTGGTGGCGAAACAGACGCAGTATTTT.

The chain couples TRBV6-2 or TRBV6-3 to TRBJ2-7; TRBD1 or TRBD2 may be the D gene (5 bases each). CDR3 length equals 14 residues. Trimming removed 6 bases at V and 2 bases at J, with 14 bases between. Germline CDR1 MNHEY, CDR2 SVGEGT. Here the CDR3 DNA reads TGTGCCAGCAGGGAGTATCGGGACCCCTACGAGCAGTACTTC. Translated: CASREYRDPYEQYF.

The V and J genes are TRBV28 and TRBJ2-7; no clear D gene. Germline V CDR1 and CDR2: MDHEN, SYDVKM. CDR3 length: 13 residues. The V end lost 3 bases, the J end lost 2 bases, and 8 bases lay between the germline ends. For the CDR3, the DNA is TGTGCCAGCAGTTTGACCCTAGCCTACGAGCAGTACTTC. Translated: CASSLTLAYEQYF.

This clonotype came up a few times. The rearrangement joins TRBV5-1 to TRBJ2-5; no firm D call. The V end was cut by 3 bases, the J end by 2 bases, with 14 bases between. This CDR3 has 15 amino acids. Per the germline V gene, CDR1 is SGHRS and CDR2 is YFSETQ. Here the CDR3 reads CASSSLASGQETQYF. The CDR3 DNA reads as TGCGCCAGCAGCTCCTTGGCCTCCGGGCAAGAGACCCAGTACTTC.

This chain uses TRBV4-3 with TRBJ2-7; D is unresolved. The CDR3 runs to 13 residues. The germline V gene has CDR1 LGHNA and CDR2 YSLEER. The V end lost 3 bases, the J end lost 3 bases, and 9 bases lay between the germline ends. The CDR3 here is CASSHRPYYEQYF. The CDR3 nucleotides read TGCGCCAGCAGCCACAGGCCATACTACGAGCAGTACTTC.

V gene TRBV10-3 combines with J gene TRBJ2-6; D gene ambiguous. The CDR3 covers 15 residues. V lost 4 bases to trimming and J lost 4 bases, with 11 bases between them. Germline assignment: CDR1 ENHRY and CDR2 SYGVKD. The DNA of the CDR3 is TGTGCCATCAGTGGTGAAGGGTCGGGGGCCAACGTCCTGACTTTC. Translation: CAISGEGSGANVLTF.

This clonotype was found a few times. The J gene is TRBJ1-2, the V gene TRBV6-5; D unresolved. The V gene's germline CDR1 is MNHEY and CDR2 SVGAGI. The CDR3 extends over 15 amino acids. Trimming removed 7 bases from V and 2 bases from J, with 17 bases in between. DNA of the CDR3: TGTGCCAGCACCGCCACTACCTTAACAAACTATGGCTACACCTTC. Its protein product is CASTATTLTNYGYTF.

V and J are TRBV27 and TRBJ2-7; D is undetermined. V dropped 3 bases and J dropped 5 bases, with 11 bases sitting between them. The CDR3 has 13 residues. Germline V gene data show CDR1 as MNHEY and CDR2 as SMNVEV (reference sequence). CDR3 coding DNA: TGTGCCAGCAGTTTGGCAAGTGAGCACGAGCAGTACTTC. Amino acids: CASSLASEHEQYF.

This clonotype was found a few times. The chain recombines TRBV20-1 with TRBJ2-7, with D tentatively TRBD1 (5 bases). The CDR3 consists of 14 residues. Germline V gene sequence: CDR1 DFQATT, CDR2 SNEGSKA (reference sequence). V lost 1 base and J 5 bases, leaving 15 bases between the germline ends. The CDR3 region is CSARAVVGAHEQYF. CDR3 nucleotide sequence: TGCAGTGCTAGAGCGGTCGTAGGGGCCCACGAGCAGTACTTC.

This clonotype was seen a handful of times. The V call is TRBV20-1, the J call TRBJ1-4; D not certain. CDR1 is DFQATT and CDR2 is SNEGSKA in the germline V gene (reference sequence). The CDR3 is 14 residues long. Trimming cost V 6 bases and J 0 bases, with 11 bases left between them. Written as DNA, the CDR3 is TGCAGTGCCCCTTCCTGGGCAACTAATGAAAAACTGTTTTTT. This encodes CSAPSWATNEKLFF.

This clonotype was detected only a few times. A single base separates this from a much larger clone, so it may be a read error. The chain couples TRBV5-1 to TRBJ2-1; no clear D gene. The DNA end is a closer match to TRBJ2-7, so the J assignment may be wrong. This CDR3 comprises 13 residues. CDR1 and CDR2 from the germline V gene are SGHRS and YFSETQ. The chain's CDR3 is CASSFYLYNEQYF. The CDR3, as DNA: TGCGCCAGCAGCTTCTACTTATACAATGAGCAGTACTTC.

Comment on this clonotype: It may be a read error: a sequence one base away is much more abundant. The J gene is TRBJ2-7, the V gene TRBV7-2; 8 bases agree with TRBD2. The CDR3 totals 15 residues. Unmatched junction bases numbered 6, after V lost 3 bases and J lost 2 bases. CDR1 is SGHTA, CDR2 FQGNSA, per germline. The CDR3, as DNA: TGTGCCAGCAGCTTTGCAGCGGGAGCAACCTACGAGCAGTACTTC. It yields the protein CASSFAAGATYEQYF.

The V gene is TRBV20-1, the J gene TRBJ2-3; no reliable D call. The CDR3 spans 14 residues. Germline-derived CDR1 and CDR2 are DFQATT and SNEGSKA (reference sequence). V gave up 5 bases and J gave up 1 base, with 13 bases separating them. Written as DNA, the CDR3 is TGCAGTGCTGAAACTACTCCAGGCACAGATACGCAGTATTTT. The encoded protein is CSAETTPGTDTQYF.

In DNA, the CDR3 is TGTGCCAGCAGCTTAGAGTTCAACTTAGCTTGCGGGAAATACTATGAGCAGTTCTTC. This encodes CASSLEFNLACGKYYEQFF. The genes are TRBV11-2 and TRBJ2-1, with D maybe TRBD2 (6 bases). Germline loops: CDR1 SGHAT, CDR2 FQNNGV. The CDR3 runs to 19 residues. V lost 0 bases to trimming and J lost 8 bases, with 26 bases between them.

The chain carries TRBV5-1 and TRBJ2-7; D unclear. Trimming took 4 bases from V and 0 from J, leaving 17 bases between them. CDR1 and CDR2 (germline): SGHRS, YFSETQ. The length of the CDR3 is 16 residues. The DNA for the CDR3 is TGCGCCAGCAGCCTCATGGACGGTTCGAGCTCCTACGAGCAGTACTTC. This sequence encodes CASSLMDGSSSYEQYF.

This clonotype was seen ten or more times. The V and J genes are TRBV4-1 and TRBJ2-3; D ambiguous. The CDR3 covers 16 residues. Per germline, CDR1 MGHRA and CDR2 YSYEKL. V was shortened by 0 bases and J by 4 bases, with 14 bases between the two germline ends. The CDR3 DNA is TGCGCCAGCAGCCAAGATCATCGCCTGTCCCCAGATACGCAGTATTTT. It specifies CASSQDHRLSPDTQYF.

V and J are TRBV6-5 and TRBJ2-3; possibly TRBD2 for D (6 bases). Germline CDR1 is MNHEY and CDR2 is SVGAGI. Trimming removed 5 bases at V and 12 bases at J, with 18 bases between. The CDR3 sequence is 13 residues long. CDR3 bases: TGTGCCAGCAGTCCCTTCTTGGGGGGAGTTCAGTATTTT. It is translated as CASSPFLGGVQYF.

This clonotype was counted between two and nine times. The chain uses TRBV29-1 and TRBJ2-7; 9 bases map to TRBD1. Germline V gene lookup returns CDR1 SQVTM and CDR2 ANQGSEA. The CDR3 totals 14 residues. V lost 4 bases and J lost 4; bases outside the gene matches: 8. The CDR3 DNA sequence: TGCAGCGTTGTGGGAACAGGGGGCGGGTACGAGCAGTACTTC. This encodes CSVVGTGGGYEQYF.

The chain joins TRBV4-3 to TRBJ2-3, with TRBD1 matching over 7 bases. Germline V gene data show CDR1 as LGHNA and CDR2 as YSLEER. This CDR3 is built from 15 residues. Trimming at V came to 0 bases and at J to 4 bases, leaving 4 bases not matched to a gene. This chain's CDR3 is CASSQEFRGPDTQYF. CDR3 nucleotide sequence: TGCGCCAGCAGCCAAGAGTTTAGGGGGCCAGATACGCAGTATTTT.

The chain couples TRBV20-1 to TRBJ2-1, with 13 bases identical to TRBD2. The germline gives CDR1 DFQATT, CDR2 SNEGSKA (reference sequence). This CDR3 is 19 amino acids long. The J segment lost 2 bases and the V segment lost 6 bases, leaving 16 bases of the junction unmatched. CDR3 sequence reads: CSATNRRLAGGPAYNEQFF. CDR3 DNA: TGCAGTGCGACAAACCGGAGACTAGCGGGGGGCCCGGCCTACAATGAGCAGTTCTTC.

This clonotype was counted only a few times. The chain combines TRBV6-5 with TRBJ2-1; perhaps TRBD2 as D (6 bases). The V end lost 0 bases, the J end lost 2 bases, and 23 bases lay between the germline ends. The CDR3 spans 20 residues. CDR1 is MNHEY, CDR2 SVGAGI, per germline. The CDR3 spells CASSYSSASSTGGTYNEQFF. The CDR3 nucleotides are TGTGCCAGCAGTTACTCCAGTGCTAGCTCCACCGGGGGAACCTACAATGAGCAGTTCTTC.